The 19 T cell receptor beta chains reported below all come from one sample, sequenced in a study of blood T cell repertoires in COVID-19. TCRdb's table, derived via immunoSEQ multiplex PCR, lists solely in-frame clones and lacks some. In the table there are fewer than 250,000 clones, roughly 85% of which are singletons. The sequenced sample consisted of PBMCs or T cells enriched from blood (not recorded which). The receptors derive from a woman in her forties who had been exposed to COVID-19.

The genes are TRBV19 and TRBJ1-5; perhaps TRBD1 as D (6 bases). The ends were cut back, 0 bases at V and 3 bases at J, with 27 bases in the middle. CDR3 length: 21 residues. The germline gives CDR1 LNHDA, CDR2 SQIVND (reference sequence). The CDR3 region is CASSIDAGGLPSGTHNQPQHF. The DNA of the CDR3 is TGTGCCAGTAGTATAGATGCGGGGGGACTCCCCTCCGGGACACACAATCAGCCCCAGCATTTT. Using reference TRBV19 and TRBJ1-5 for the parts outside the CDR3, the full variable domain is DGGITQSPKYLFRKEGQNVTLSCEQNLNHDAMYWYRQDPGQGLRLIYYSQIVNDFQKGDIAEGYSVSREKKESFPLTVTSAQKNPTAFYLCASSIDAGGLPSGTHNQPQHFGDGTRLSIL.

This chain joins TRBV9 and TRBJ2-2, with a tentative D call TRBD1 (5 bases). This CDR3 comprises 17 residues. V lost 0 bases and J lost 1, with 13 bases in between. Germline V CDR1 and CDR2: SGDLS, YYNGEE. The DNA for the CDR3 is TGTGCCAGCAGCGTAGAGGTGCGACAGATGAACACCGGGGAGCTGTTTTTT. Its translation: CASSVEVRQMNTGELFF. Using reference TRBV9 and TRBJ2-2 for the parts outside the CDR3, the full variable domain is DSGVTQTPKHLITATGQRVTLRCSPRSGDLSVYWYQQSLDQGLQFLIQYYNGEERAKGNILERFSAQQFPDLHSELNLSSLELGDSALYFCASSVEVRQMNTGELFFGEGSRLTVL.

The table lists this clone with a count of one. This chain joins TRBV6-1 and TRBJ1-6; tentative D call: TRBD1 (5 bases). The germline CDR1 and CDR2 sequences are MNHNS and SASEGT. Trimming left V 2 bases short and J 9 bases short, with 14 bases between. The CDR3 contains 15 residues. The CDR3 nucleotides read TGTGCCAGCAGTGAACAGGGTAATAATTTTTCACCCCTCCACTTT. Its translation: CASSEQGNNFSPLHF.

CDR3 in DNA: TGTGCCAGCAGCTCCTTCGGTTGGGGGCCCGGCTCTGGAAACACCATATATTTT. The encoded protein is CASSSFGWGPGSGNTIYF. V and J are TRBV9 and TRBJ1-3; possible D gene TRBD1, 6 bases. V was trimmed by 4 bases and J by 0 bases, leaving 20 bases between them. CDR1 SGDLS and CDR2 YYNGEE come from the germline V gene. The CDR3 is 18 residues long.

The J gene is TRBJ2-3, the V gene TRBV24-1, with 7 bases matching TRBD2. Trimming at V came to 8 bases and at J to 1 base, leaving 11 bases not matched to a gene. This CDR3 comprises 16 residues. Germline V gives CDR1 KGHDR, CDR2 SFDVKD. The CDR3: CATIGRTREGTDTQYF. CDR3 in DNA: TGTGCCACCATCGGCAGGACTAGAGAAGGCACAGATACGCAGTATTTT.

The chain has TRBV28 and TRBJ2-4, with 7 bases fitting TRBD1. Losses at the gene ends were 5 bases for V and 5 bases for J; bases not matched to a gene: 3. The CDR3 runs 13 residues. In germline, CDR1 is MDHEN, CDR2 SYDVKM. CDR3 bases: TGTGCCAGCAGTCAGGGGGACCAAAACATTCAGTACTTC. Translated, it gives CASSQGDQNIQYF.

The chain employs TRBV7-3 and TRBJ2-3, with 7 bases fitting TRBD1. Per germline, CDR1 SGHTA and CDR2 FQGTGA. The ends lost 5 bases at V and 6 bases at J; junction bases unmatched: 5. This CDR3 has 13 residues. CDR3 DNA: TGTGCCAGCAGCCCAGGCAGGGGGGATACGCAGTATTTT. Amino acid sequence: CASSPGRGDTQYF.

This clone was seen ten or more times. Other DNA sequences in the same sample also yield this CDR3. V is TRBV19 and J is TRBJ1-5, with TRBD1 matching over 7 bases. Germline values: CDR1 LNHDA, CDR2 SQIVND (reference sequence). The CDR3 runs 14 residues. After removal of 4 bases from V and 7 bases from J, the junction contained 7 bases not matched to a gene. As DNA, the CDR3 is TGTGCCAGTAGTAAAACAGGGGCCGGGCAGCCCCAGCATTTT. This codes for CASSKTGAGQPQHF.

This clone was observed a single time. The gene calls are TRBV5-1 and TRBJ2-3, with D tentatively TRBD2 (7 bases). Germline CDR1 and CDR2: SGHRS and YFSETQ. Trimming shortened V by 3 bases and J by 4 bases, and 15 bases separated the two germline ends. The CDR3 length is 15 residues. The CDR3 sequence is CASSSGGRVADTQYF. CDR3 in DNA: TGCGCCAGCAGCTCGGGGGGCAGGGTCGCAGATACGCAGTATTTT.

This sequence joins TRBV28 and TRBJ1-2, with 8 bases fitting TRBD1. The CDR3 totals 14 residues. From germline, CDR1 is MDHEN and CDR2 SYDVKM. V was clipped by 5 bases and J by 8 bases; unmatched bases: 10. CDR3 loop: CASSPRTGPGGYTF. CDR3 DNA sequence: TGTGCCAGCAGTCCCCGGACAGGGCCGGGGGGCTACACCTTC.

This clone was picked up a small number of times. The chain employs TRBV5-4 and TRBJ1-6; TRBD1 matches 8 bases. The trim removed 3 bases at V and 6 bases at J, leaving 8 bases unmatched. This CDR3 region has 16 residues. The germline CDR1 and CDR2 sequences are SGHNT and YYREEE (reference sequence). CDR3 DNA: TGTGCCAGCAGCTCGGGACAGGATCCTTCTAATTCACCCCTCCACTTT. This codes for CASSSGQDPSNSPLHF.

The rearrangement uses TRBV28 and TRBJ2-7; TRBD1 might be the D (6 bases). CDR3 size: 12 residues. Germline V gene sequence: CDR1 MDHEN, CDR2 SYDVKM. Trimming shortened V by 5 bases and J by 3 bases, and 8 bases separated the two germline ends. As DNA, the CDR3 is TGTGCCAGCAGTGGGGGACACTACGAGCAGTACTTC. It translates to CASSGGHYEQYF.

The rearrangement links TRBV28 to TRBJ1-1, with 7 bases that match TRBD1. The J segment lost 1 base and the V segment lost 8 bases, leaving 7 bases of the junction unmatched. The CDR3 runs 14 residues. From germline, CDR1 is MDHEN and CDR2 SYDVKM. The CDR3 nucleotides are TGTGCCAGCTTTCCCGGGACAGCGAACACTGAAGCTTTCTTT. It is translated as CASFPGTANTEAFF.

The V and J genes are TRBV4-1 and TRBJ1-5; 9 bases are a match to TRBD1. V lost 5 bases, J lost 4 bases, and 9 bases stayed unmatched. The CDR3 is made up of 16 amino acids. In germline, CDR1 is MGHRA, CDR2 YSYEKL. As DNA, the CDR3 is TGCGCCAGCAGCTGGCAATCCGGGACAGGGAATCAGCCCCAGCATTTT. Its protein product is CASSWQSGTGNQPQHF.

The rearrangement links TRBV2 to TRBJ2-1; D is undetermined. V lost 4 bases, J lost 6 bases, and 7 bases lay in between. This CDR3 is built from 12 residues. Germline CDR1 is SNHLY and CDR2 is FYNNEI. CDR3 sequence: CASSASANEQFF. The DNA of the CDR3 is TGTGCCAGCAGTGCCAGCGCCAATGAGCAGTTCTTC.

The V call is TRBV5-6, the J call TRBJ2-5; D perhaps matches TRBD2 (5 bases). The CDR3 consists of 14 residues. The ends were cut back, 4 bases at V and 7 bases at J, with 17 bases in the middle. The germline V gene has CDR1 SGHDT and CDR2 YYEEEE. The CDR3 region is CASSPSRAGGTQYF. CDR3 coding DNA: TGTGCCAGCAGCCCTTCGAGGGCGGGCGGGACCCAGTACTTC.

This clone has only one observation. The genes are TRBV11-3 and TRBJ1-1, with D possibly TRBD1 on 6 matching bases. V was pared by 1 base and J by 0 bases, with 12 bases between. The germline V gene encodes CDR1 SGHNT and CDR2 YENEEA. This CDR3 contains 16 residues. The CDR3 region is CASSLGTDAMNTEAFF. The CDR3 region has the DNA TGTGCCAGCAGCTTAGGGACAGATGCAATGAACACTGAAGCTTTCTTT.

This chain uses TRBV7-8 with TRBJ2-1; 9 positions agree with TRBD2. The V gene's germline CDR1 is SGHVS and CDR2 FQNEAQ. The CDR3 loop spans 17 amino acids. V was pared by 5 bases and J by 2 bases, with 10 bases of the junction left unmatched. The CDR3 nucleotides read TGTGCCAGCAGCGCATCCCCCAGCGGGGGGACCTACAATGAGCAGTTCTTC. Amino acids: CASSASPSGGTYNEQFF. The full variable domain, rest sourced from reference TRBV7-8 and TRBJ2-1, is GAGVSQSPRYKVAKRGQDVALRCDPISGHVSLFWYQQALGQGPEFLTYFQNEAQLDKSGLPSDRFFAERPEGSVSTLKIQRTQQEDSAVYLCASSASPSGGTYNEQFFGPGTRLTVL.

Concerning this clone itself: Germline and junction disagree at one end, which may indicate a read error. The chain is built from TRBV5-6 and TRBJ2-6; 10 nucleotides match TRBD1. CDR1 is SGHDT, CDR2 YYEEEE, per germline. The CDR3 covers 16 residues. This CDR3 is CASSLPRGTGVNVLTF. CDR3 bases: TGTGCCAGCAGCTTACCCCGGGGGACAGGGGTCAACGTCCTGACTTTC.